This T cell receptor beta chain emerged from a study of T cell repertoires in urothelial bladder cancer. Study-wide results and caveats: One T-cell clone reached up to roughly 15% of carcinoma infiltrating lymphocytes.

TCRdb's copy holds only in-frame clones and misses some; the assay was immunoSEQ multiplex PCR. Of some 11,000 clones in the sample, 68% were seen once. The sample holds a few counts of this clone. Its antigen is currently unknown. CDR1 LGHNT and CDR2 FRNRAP come from the germline V gene. The CDR3 totals 12 residues. The germline V and J ends were trimmed by 1 base and 4 bases, with 4 bases remaining between them. The sample consisted of tumor-infiltrating cells from bladder cancer. The rearrangement joins TRBV12-5 to TRBJ1-1, with D uncertain. This TCR derives from a human donor with a benign inflammatory bladder lesion. DNA for the CDR3: TGTGCTAGTGGTTTGGAACCCACTGAAGCTTTCTTT. Amino acid sequence: CASGLEPTEAFF.